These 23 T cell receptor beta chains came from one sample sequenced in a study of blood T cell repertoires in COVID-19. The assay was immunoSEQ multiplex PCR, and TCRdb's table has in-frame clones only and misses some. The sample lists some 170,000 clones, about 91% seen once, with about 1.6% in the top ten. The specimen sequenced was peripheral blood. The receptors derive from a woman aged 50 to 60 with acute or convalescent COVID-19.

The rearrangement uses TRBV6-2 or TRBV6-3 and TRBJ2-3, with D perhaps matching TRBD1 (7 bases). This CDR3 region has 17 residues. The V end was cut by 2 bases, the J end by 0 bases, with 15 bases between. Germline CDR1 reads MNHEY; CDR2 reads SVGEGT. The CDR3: CASSYPWRGPSTDTQYF. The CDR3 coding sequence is TGTGCCAGCAGTTACCCCTGGAGGGGGCCAAGCACAGATACGCAGTATTTT.

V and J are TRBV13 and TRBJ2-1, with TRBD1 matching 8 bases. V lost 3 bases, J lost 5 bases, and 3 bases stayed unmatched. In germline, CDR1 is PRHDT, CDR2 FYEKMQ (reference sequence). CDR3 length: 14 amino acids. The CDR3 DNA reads TGTGCCAGCAGCTTGCGGACAGGGCACAATGAGCAGTTCTTC. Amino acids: CASSLRTGHNEQFF.

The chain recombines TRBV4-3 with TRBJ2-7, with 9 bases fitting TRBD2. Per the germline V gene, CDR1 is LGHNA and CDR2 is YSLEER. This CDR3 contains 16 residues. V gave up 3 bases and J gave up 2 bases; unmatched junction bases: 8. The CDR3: CASSHPLAGCPYEQYF. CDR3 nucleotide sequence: TGCGCCAGCAGCCATCCCCTAGCGGGGTGCCCCTACGAGCAGTACTTC.

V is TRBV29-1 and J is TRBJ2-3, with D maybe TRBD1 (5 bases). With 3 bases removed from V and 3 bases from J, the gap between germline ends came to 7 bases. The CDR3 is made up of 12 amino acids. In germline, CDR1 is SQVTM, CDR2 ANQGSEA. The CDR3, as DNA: TGCAGCGTTGAGAAGGGGACAGATACGCAGTATTTT. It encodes CSVEKGTDTQYF.

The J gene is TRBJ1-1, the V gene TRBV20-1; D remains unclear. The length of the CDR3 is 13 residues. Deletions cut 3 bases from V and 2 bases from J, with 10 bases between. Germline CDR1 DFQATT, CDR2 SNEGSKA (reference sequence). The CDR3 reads CSASLQINTEAFF. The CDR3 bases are TGCAGTGCTAGTTTACAGATAAACACTGAAGCTTTCTTT.

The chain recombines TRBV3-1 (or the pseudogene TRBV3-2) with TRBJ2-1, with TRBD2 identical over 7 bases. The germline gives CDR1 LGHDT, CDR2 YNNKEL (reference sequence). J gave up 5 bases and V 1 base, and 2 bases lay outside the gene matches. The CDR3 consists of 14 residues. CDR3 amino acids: CASSQGTSHNEQFF. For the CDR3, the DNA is TGTGCCAGCAGCCAAGGGACTAGTCACAATGAGCAGTTCTTC.

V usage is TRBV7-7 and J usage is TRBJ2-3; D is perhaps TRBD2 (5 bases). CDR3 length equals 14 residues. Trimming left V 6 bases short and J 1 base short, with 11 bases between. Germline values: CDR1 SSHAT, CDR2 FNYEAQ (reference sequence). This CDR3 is CASSQLGGTDTQYF. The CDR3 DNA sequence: TGTGCCAGCAGTCAGCTCGGGGGCACAGATACGCAGTATTTT.

As DNA, the CDR3 is TGTGCCAGCAGAGATTCTGGGACAGTCACTGAAGCTTTCTTT. Protein: CASRDSGTVTEAFF. This chain links TRBV3-1 (or the pseudogene TRBV3-2) with TRBJ1-1; 7 positions match TRBD1. Trimming removed 6 bases from V and 4 bases from J; junction bases left unmatched: 8. CDR3 length equals 14 residues. Germline CDR1 and CDR2: LGHDT and YNNKEL (reference sequence).

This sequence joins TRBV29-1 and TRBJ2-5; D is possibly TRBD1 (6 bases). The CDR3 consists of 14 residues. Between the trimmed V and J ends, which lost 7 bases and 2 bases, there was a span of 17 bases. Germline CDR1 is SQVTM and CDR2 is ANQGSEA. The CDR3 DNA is TGCAGCGCAGAACAAATGGACAGTCAAGAGACCCAGTACTTC. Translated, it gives CSAEQMDSQETQYF.

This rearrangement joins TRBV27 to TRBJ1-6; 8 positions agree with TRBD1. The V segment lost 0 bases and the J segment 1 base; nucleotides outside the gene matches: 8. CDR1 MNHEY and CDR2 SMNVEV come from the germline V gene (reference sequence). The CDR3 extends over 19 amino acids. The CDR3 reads CASSLSSRTGSSYNSPLHF. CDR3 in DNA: TGTGCCAGCAGTTTATCGAGCCGGACAGGGAGTTCCTATAATTCACCCCTCCACTTT.

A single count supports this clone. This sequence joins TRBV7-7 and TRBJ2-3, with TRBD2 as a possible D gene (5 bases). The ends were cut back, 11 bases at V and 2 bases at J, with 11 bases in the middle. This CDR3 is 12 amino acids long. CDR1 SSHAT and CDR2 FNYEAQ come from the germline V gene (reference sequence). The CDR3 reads CASKRYTDTQYF. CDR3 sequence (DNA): TGTGCCTCTAAGCGGTACACAGATACGCAGTATTTT.

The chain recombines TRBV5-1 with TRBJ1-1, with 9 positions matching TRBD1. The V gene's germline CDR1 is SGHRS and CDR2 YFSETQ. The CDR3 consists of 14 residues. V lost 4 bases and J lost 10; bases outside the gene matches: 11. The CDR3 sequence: CASSPGQGGLGAFF. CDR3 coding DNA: TGCGCCAGCAGCCCGGGACAGGGTGGGTTGGGAGCTTTCTTT.

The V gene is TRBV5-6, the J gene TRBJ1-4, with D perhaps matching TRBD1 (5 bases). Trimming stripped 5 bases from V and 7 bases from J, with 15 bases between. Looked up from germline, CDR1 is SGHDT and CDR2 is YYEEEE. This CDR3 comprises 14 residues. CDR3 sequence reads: CASRGGGAGEKLFF. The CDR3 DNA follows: TGTGCCAGCAGGGGCGGAGGGGCCGGTGAAAAACTGTTTTTT.

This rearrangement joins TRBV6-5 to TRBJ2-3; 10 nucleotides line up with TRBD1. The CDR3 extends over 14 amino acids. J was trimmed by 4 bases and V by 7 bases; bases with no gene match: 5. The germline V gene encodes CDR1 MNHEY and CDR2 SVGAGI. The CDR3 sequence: CASIRDRGADTQYF. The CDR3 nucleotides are TGTGCCAGCATTCGGGACAGGGGCGCAGATACGCAGTATTTT.

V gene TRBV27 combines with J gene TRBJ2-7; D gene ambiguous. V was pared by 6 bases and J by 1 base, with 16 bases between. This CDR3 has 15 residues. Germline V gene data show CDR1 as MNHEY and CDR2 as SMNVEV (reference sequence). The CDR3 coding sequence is TGTGCCAGCAGCTTAGTCATGGGCCGGTCCTACGAGCAGTACTTC. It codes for CASSLVMGRSYEQYF.

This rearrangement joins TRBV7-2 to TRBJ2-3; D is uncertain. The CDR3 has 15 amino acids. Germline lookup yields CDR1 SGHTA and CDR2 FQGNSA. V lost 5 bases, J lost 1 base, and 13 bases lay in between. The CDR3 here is CASSPGSLRTDTQYF. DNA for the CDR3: TGTGCCAGCAGCCCCGGGTCTCTGCGCACAGATACGCAGTATTTT. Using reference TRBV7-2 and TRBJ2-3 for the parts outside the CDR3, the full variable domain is GAGVSQSPSNKVTEKGKDVELRCDPISGHTALYWYRQSLGQGLEFLIYFQGNSAPDKSGLPSDRFSAERTGGSVSTLTIQRTQQEDSAVYLCASSPGSLRTDTQYFGPGTRLTVL.

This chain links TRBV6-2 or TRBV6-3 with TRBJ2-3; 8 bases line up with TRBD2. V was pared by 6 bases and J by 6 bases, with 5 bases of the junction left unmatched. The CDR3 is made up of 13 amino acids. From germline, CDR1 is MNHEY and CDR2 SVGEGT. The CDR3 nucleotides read TGTGCCAGCAGCAAACTAGCGGTTGATACGCAGTATTTT. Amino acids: CASSKLAVDTQYF.

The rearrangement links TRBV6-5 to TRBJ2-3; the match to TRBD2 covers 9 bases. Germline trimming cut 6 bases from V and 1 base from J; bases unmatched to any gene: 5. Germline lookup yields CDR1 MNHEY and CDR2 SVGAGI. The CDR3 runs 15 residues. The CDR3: CASRGPSGGTDTQYF. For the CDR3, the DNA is TGTGCCAGCAGGGGACCTAGCGGGGGCACAGATACGCAGTATTTT.

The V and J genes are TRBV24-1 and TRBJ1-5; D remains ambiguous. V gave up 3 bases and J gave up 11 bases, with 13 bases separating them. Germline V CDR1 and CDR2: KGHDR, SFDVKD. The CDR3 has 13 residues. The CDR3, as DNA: TGTGCCACCAGTGATCGACCCTGGGCAGCCCAGCATTTT. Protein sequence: CATSDRPWAAQHF.

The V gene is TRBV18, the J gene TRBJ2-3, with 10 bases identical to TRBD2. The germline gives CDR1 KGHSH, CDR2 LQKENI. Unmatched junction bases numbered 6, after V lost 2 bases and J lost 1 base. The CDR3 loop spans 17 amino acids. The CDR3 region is CASSPTGLAGGTDTQYF. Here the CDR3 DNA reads TGTGCCAGCTCACCAACGGGTCTAGCGGGGGGCACAGATACGCAGTATTTT.

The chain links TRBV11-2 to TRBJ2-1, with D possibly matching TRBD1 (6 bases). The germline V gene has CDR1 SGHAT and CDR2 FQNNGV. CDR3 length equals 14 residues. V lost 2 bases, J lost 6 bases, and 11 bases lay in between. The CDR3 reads CASSLRGLFNEQFF. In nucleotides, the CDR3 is TGTGCCAGCAGCTTAAGGGGGTTGTTCAATGAGCAGTTCTTC.

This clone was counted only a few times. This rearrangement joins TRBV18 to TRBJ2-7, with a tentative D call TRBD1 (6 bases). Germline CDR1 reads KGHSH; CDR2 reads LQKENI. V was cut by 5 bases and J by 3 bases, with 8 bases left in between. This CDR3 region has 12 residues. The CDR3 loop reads CASSGGSYEQYF. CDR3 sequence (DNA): TGTGCCAGCTCAGGGGGCAGCTACGAGCAGTACTTC.

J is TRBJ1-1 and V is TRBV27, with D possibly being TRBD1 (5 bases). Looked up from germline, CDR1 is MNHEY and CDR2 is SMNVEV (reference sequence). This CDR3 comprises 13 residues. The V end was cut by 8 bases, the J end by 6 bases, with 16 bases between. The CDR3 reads CASHPGRGSEAFF. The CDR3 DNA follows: TGTGCCAGCCACCCGGGGAGGGGTTCTGAAGCTTTCTTT.